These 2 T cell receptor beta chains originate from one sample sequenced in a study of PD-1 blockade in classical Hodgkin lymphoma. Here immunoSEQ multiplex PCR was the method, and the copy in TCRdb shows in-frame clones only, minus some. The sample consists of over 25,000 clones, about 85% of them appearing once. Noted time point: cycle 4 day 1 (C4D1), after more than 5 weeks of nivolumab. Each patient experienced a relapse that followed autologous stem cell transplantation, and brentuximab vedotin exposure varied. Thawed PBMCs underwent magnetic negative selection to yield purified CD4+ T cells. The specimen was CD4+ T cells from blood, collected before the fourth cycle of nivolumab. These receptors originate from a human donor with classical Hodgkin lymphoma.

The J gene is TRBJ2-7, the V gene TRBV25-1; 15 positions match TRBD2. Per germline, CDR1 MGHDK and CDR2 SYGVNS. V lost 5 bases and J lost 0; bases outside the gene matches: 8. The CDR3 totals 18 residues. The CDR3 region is CASSRTGLAGGSSYEQYF. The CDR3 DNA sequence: TGTGCCAGCAGTAGAACTGGACTAGCGGGAGGGAGCTCCTACGAGCAGTACTTC.

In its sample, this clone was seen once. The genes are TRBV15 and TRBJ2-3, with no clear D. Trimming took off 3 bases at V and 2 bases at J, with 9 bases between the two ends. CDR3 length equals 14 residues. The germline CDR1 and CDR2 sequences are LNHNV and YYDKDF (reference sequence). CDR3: CATSRTIATDTQYF. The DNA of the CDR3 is TGTGCCACCAGCAGGACAATCGCCACAGATACGCAGTATTTT.